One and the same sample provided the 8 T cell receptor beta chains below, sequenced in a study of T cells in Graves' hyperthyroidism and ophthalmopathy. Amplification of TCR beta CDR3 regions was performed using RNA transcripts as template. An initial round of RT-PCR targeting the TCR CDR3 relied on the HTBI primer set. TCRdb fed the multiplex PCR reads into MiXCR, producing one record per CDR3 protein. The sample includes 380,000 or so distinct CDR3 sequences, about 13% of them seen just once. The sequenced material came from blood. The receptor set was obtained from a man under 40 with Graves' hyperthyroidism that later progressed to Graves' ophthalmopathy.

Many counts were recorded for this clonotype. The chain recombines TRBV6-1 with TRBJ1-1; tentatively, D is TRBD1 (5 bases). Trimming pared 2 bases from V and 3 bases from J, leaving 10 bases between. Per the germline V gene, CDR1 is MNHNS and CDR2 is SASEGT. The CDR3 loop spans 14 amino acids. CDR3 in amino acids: CASSETLGDTEAFF. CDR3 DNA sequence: TGTGCCAGCAGTGAAACATTGGGGGACACTGAAGCTTTCTTT.

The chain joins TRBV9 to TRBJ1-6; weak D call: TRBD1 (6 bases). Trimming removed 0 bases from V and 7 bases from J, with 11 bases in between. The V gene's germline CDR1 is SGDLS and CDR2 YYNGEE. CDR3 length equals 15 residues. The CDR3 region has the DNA TGTGCCAGCAGCGTAGCGGGAAGGGGGAATTCACCCCTCCACTTT. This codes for CASSVAGRGNSPLHF.

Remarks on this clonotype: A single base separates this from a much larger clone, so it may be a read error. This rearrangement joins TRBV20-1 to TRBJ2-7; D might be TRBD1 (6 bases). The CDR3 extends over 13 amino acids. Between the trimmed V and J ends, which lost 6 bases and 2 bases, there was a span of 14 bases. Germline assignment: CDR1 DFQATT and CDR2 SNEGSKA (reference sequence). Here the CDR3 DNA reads TGCAGTGCCTCCGAGACAGGACCCTACGAGCAGTACTTC. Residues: CSASETGPYEQYF.

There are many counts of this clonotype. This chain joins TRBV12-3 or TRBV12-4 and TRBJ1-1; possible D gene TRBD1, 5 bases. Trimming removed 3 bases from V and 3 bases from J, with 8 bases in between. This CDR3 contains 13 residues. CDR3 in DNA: TGTGCCAGCAGTTTGCGGGGGGACACTGAAGCTTTCTTT. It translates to CASSLRGDTEAFF.

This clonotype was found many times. The CDR3 reads CASSYVGLSGYTF. The CDR3 nucleotides read TGTGCCAGCAGTTACGTGGGGCTGAGTGGCTACACCTTC. The J gene is TRBJ1-2, the V gene TRBV6-2 or TRBV6-3, with D maybe TRBD1 (5 bases). V was cut by 2 bases and J by 7 bases, with 11 bases left in between. CDR3 size: 13 residues. The germline CDR1 and CDR2 sequences are MNHEY and SVGEGT.

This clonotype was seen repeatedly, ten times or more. This CDR3 is CASRSGTSGRSSYEQYF. The CDR3 nucleotides are TGTGCCAGCAGATCCGGGACTAGCGGGAGAAGCTCCTACGAGCAGTACTTC. This chain uses TRBV11-2 with TRBJ2-7; 14 nucleotides match TRBD2. Trimming cost V 6 bases and J 0 bases; bases outside gene matches: 7. Germline values: CDR1 SGHAT, CDR2 FQNNGV. This CDR3 region has 17 residues.

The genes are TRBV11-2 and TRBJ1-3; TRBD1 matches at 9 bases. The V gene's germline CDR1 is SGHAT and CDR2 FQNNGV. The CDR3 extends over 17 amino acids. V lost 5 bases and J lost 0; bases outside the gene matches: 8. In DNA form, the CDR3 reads TGTGCCAGCAGCGGGGGACAGGGTACCTACTCTGGAAACACCATATATTTT. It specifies CASSGGQGTYSGNTIYF.

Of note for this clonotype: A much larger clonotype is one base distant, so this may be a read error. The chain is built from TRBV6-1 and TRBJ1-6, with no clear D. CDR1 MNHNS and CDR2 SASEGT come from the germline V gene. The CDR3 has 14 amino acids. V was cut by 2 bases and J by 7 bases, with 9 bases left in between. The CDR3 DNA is TGTGCCAGCAGTGAACCTCAACAGAATTCACCCCTCCACTTT. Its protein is CASSEPQQNSPLHF.